Listed below are T cell receptor beta chains from one sample, sequenced in a study of cytomegalovirus exposure and HLA in healthy donors. Libraries were prepared by immunoSEQ multiplex PCR; TCRdb keeps only in-frame clonotypes and omits some of them. The sample has under 200,000 clones, around 84% seen once. Sequencing was done on a sample of PBMCs. Receptors were obtained from a man between 18 and 29 years old in good health and CMV-seronegative. CDR3s include the opening cysteine and the closing phenylalanine or tryptophan. The order of the fields is V gene, clone size, D gene, J gene, CDR3 DNA, CDR3 protein. A D gene is named only where the DNA matches it firmly. Some rows have no size entry. The others give once, few or many, or a class for an expanded clone.

V gene: TRBV4-1; clone size: -; D gene: -; J gene: TRBJ2-5; CDR3 DNA: TGCGCCAGCAGCCAGGGAGGCGGGACCTTAGGGGAGACCCAGTACTTC; CDR3 protein: CASSQGGGTLGETQYF
V gene: TRBV7-9; clone size: -; D gene: -; J gene: TRBJ1-2; CDR3 DNA: TGTTCCAGCAGCTTCTCTAACTATGGCTACACCTTC; CDR3 protein: CSSSFSNYGYTF
V gene: TRBV5-4; clone size: -; D gene: -; J gene: TRBJ2-7; CDR3 DNA: TGTGCCAGCAGATTGACGGGGACCTACGAGCAGTACTTC; CDR3 protein: CASRLTGTYEQYF
V gene: TRBV28; clone size: once; D gene: TRBD1; J gene: TRBJ2-4; CDR3 DNA: TGTGCCAGCAGTTCCCTAGAAGTCCCATACCCCGGGACAGGGATAGACATTCAGTACTTC; CDR3 protein: CASSSLEVPYPGTGIDIQYF
V gene: TRBV6-5; clone size: -; D gene: -; J gene: TRBJ2-7; CDR3 DNA: TGTGCCAGCAGGGAGACAGGCATCTCCTACGAGCAGTACTTC; CDR3 protein: CASRETGISYEQYF
V gene: TRBV15; clone size: -; D gene: -; J gene: TRBJ1-4; CDR3 DNA: TGTGCCACCAGCAGAGGAGGCAGCGAGAATGAAAAACTGTTTTTT; CDR3 protein: CATSRGGSENEKLFF
V gene: TRBV5-4; clone size: -; D gene: -; J gene: TRBJ1-5; CDR3 DNA: TGTGCCAGCAGCTTGGGACCGGGCAGGGTGGGACAGCCCCAGCATTTT; CDR3 protein: CASSLGPGRVGQPQHF
V gene: TRBV7-9; clone size: -; D gene: TRBD2; J gene: TRBJ2-3; CDR3 DNA: TGTGCCAGCAGCTATGGACTAGACAGCACAGATACGCAGTATTTT; CDR3 protein: CASSYGLDSTDTQYF
V gene: TRBV4-1; clone size: -; D gene: -; J gene: TRBJ2-7; CDR3 DNA: TGCGCCAGCAGCCAAGATCACGGTGGCTACGAGCAGTACTTC; CDR3 protein: CASSQDHGGYEQYF
V gene: TRBV4-1; clone size: few; D gene: TRBD1; J gene: TRBJ1-1; CDR3 DNA: TGCGCCAGCAGCCAAGGACAGGGGGCGCTTGGACCTGAAGCTTTCTTT; CDR3 protein: CASSQGQGALGPEAFF
V gene: TRBV19; clone size: -; D gene: TRBD1; J gene: TRBJ2-2; CDR3 DNA: TGTGCCAGTAGTCCGACAGGGGCCACCGGGGAGCTGTTTTTT; CDR3 protein: CASSPTGATGELFF
V gene: TRBV5-1; clone size: -; D gene: -; J gene: TRBJ1-5; CDR3 DNA: TGCGCCAGCAGCTTGTTAGGGGCTGGCCAGCCCCAGCATTTT; CDR3 protein: CASSLLGAGQPQHF
V gene: TRBV19; clone size: -; D gene: -; J gene: TRBJ2-7; CDR3 DNA: TGTGCCAGTAGTATAGAATGGACAGGAGGGCACGAGCAGTACTTC; CDR3 protein: CASSIEWTGGHEQYF
V gene: TRBV9; clone size: -; D gene: -; J gene: TRBJ2-3; CDR3 DNA: TGTGCCAGCAGCGTAGGACAGTTGGGCACAGATACGCAGTATTTT; CDR3 protein: CASSVGQLGTDTQYF
V gene: TRBV28; clone size: -; D gene: TRBD1; J gene: TRBJ1-5; CDR3 DNA: TGTGCCAGCAGTTTAGAGGCAGGGGGCGGCAATCAGCCCCAGCATTTT; CDR3 protein: CASSLEAGGGNQPQHF